This TCR beta chain was sequenced for a study of shared clonotypes between healthy human individuals (dated by TCRdb to 2018 to 2020). Concerning the study at large: A few men and a couple of women, aged 18 to 49 years, made up the cohort. To estimate repertoire size and how much clonotype sharing occurs between individuals, the study deeply sequenced the blood TCR repertoires of roughly 5 healthy adults. To increase sequencing depth and limit assay-specific biases, TCR repertoire library preparation and sequencing were carried out by different laboratories using diverse techniques. Per donor, leukapheresis produced somewhere between about 0.85 and 9.5 billion PBMCs. Per donor, three plates each were used for CD4 naive and CD4 memory, two for CD8 naive, and one for CD8 memory. General conclusions and limits of the study: Incomplete sequencing was indicated by rarefaction of sorted-subset datasets, despite the large sequencing depth. Sampling was restricted to blood, and TCR repertoires in tissue are likely to differ from TCR repertoires in blood. Sharing across a handful of donors was observed for 4.5% to 6.5% of naive CD4, 3% to 3.5% of naive CD8, 2% to 2.5% of memory CD4, and around 0.42% of memory CD8 clonotypes. The genetic and exposure-history diversity represented was limited by the small number of donors. Based on pairwise subsampling, the degree of clonotype sharing among donors was expected to be affected by sequencing depth. Naive subsets generally had larger estimated clonotype richness than memory subsets. Clonotypes shared by all four sorted-subset donors showed higher generation probabilities than non-shared clonotypes.

There are 13 amino acids in the CDR3, from cysteine to phenylalanine inclusive. This entry keeps only the CDR3 DNA: 39 bases, framed from base 1. Sequences MDHEN (CDR1) and SYDVKM (CDR2) are obtained from the germline V gene. For this chain, trimming is 10 bases at the V end and 3 bases at the J end, and the number of junction bases without a gene match is 6. For this clone: Its target antigen remains unknown. One base away there is no much larger clone; base qualities are not given.

CD8 naive samples were CD45RO-negative cells positively selected for CCR7, giving a CD45RA+CCR7+ population that excluded TemRA cells. The donors were healthy, HIV-negative adults with no recently reported acute infections or vaccinations. Every donor was a Caucasian adult residing in Nashville, Tennessee, USA. Blood was obtained by leukapheresis, after which PBMCs were separated by Ficoll-Histopaque density gradient centrifugation and cryopreserved in liquid nitrogen vapor phase. Analytical flow cytometry was used to check the purity and quantity of every magnetically sorted T cell population. Each sorted fraction had its genomic DNA isolated and then quantified by UV absorbance on a Nanodrop 2000c. TCR CDR3 regions were amplified from genomic DNA by multiplex PCR using the deep immunoSEQ assay. Extracted genomic DNA from each cell subset was distributed evenly across all wells of several immunoSEQ 96-well plates, and each plate was treated as a replicate. For sorted subsets, approximately 190 ng genomic DNA, equal to 25,000 to 35,000 T cell genomes, was loaded into each replicate PCR. The purified libraries were quantified using a Qubit 3.0 fluorometer, sized with a Bioanalyzer 2100, and then quantified again using the KAPA Library Quantification kit. Each immunoSEQ 96-well plate was sequenced on its own single-read 150-cycle Illumina NextSeq 550 flow cell. The study's own analysis went as follows. Because the immunoSEQ output held only junctional sequences and lacked quality scores, the filtering could not match the filtering applied to full-length reads. Sequences were annotated with PyIR, a Python wrapper for IgBLAST v1.9, and V/J genes and CDR3 were assigned using IMGT germline references. Any read was removed if the V/J assignment was weak (E-value above 1e-6), the CDR3 was missing, or the read contained stop codons, out-of-frame junctions, or ambiguous translated residues. V3J clonotypes were defined by identical inferred V gene, J gene, and CDR3 amino acid sequence. The percentage overlap between two repertoires was calculated by dividing the number of shared unique clonotypes by the size of the smaller repertoire. Richness of each repertoire was evaluated using RTK rarefaction, the Chao1 estimator, and Recon v2.1 estimates of unobserved clonotypes. OLGA was used to compute generation probabilities for all TCRbeta clonotypes that the gDNA method yielded from a handful of donors. In TCRdb, the immuneACCESS table is reduced to in-frame sequences with V and J assigned. These tables do not hold every clone; where another copy was compared, an unresolved V gene accounts for under half, and the others remain unexplained. V and J calls and clone size follow that table, whereas D and trimming were derived from the DNA. The table for this sample lists millions of clones; more than 85% of them were counted only once. The ten largest clones represent about 1.5% of the sample.

Sequencing was performed on naive CD8+ T cells from PBMCs. Explained via the paper, the cell subset or site label denotes: CD45RA+CCR7+. This chain joins TRBV28 to TRBJ1-5, with TRBD1 matching 7 junction bases. This receptor was obtained from a man younger than 35 in good health. Some clones in this sample may be carry-over from other donors' samples. The DNA is TGTGCCACATCGACAGGGATCAATCAGCCCCAGCATTTT. Its translation is CATSTGINQPQHF. Reference TRBV28 and TRBJ1-5 proteins supply the regions before and after the CDR3; the full variable domain is: DVKVTQSSRYLVKRTGEKVFLECVQDMDHENMFWYRQDPGLGLRLIYFSYDVKMKEKGDIPEGYSVSREKKERFSLILESASTNQTSMYLCATSTGINQPQHFGDGTRLSIL.